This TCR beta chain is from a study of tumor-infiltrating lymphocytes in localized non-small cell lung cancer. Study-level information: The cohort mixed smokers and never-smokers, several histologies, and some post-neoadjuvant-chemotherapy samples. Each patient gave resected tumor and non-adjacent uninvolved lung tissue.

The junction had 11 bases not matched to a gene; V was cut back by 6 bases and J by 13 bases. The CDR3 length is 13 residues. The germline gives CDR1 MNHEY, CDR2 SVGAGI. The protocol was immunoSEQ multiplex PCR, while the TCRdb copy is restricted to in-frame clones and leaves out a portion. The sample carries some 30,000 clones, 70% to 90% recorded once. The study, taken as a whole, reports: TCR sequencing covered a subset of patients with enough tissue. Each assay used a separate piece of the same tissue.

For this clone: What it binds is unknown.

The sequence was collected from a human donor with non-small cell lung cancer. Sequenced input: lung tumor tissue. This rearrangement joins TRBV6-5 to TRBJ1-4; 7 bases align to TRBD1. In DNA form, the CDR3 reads TGTGCCAGCAGGCTGGGGGAGGGGGCCGGACTGTTTTTT. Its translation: CASRLGEGAGLFF.